The T cell receptor beta chain described here comes from a study of identical twins. The trim removed 0 bases at V and 4 bases at J, leaving 4 bases unmatched. The CDR3 has 16 residues. CDR1 and CDR2 (germline): MRHNA, SNTAGT. Study findings and constraints: Insertions were reduced in abundant cord blood beta clonotypes but not in memory repertoires.

TCRdb independently ran MiXCR on the 5' RACE reads; one entry per CDR3 protein. The profile shows approximately 630,000 distinct CDR3 sequences, under 8.5% of them singletons. This clonotype was seen more than once but under ten times. Its antigen is still unknown. These same data were also listed under a study on yellow fever vaccine responses in identical twins.

Source material: PBMCs. This TCR was recovered from a woman under 30 in good health. V usage is TRBV6-4 and J usage is TRBJ2-1, with 9 bases identical to TRBD2. CDR3 region: CASSDSSGRGYNEQFF. CDR3 in DNA: TGTGCCAGCAGTGACTCTAGCGGGAGAGGGTACAATGAGCAGTTCTTC.